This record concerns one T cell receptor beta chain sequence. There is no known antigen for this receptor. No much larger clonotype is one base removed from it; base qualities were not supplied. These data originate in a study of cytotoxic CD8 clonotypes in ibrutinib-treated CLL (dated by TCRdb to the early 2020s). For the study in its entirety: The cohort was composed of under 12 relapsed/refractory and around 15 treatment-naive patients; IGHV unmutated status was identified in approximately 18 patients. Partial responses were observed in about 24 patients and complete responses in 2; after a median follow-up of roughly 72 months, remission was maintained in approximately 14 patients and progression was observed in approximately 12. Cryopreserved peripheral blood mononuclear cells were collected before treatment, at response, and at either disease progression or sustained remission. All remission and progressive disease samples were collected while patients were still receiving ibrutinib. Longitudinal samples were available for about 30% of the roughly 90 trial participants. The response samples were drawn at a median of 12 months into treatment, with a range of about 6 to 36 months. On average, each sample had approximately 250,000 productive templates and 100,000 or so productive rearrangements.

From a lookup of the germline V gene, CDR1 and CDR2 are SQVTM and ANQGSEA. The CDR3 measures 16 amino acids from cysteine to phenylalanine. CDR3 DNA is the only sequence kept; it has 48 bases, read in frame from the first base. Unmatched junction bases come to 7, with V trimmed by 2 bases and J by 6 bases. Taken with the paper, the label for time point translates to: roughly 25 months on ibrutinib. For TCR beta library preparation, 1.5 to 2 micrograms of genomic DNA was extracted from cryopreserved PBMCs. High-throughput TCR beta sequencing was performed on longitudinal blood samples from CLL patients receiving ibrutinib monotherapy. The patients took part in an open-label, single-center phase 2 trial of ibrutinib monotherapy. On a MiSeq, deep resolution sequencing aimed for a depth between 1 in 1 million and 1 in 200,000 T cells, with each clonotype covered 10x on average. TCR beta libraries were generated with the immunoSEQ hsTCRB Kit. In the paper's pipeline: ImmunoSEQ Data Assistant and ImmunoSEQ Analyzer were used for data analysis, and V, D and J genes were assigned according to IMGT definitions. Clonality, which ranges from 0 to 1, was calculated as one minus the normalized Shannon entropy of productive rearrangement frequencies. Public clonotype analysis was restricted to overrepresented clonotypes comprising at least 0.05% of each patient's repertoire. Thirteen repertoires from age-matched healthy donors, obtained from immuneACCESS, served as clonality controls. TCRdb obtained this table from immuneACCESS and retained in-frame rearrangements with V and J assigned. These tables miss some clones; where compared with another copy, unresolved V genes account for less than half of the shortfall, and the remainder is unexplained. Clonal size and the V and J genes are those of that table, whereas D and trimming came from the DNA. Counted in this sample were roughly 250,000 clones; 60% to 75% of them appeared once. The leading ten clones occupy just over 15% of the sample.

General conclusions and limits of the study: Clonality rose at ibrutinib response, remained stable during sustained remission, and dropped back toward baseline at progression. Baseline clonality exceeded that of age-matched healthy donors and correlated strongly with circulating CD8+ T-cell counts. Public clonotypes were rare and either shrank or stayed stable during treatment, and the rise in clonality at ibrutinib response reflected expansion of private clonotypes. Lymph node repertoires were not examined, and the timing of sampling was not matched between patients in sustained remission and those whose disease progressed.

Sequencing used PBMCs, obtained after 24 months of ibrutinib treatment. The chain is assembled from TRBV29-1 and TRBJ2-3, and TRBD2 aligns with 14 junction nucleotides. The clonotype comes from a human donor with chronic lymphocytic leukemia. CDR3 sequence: CSVEFGTSGSLDTQYF. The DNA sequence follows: TGCAGCGTTGAATTCGGGACTAGCGGGAGTTTGGATACGCAGTATTTT.